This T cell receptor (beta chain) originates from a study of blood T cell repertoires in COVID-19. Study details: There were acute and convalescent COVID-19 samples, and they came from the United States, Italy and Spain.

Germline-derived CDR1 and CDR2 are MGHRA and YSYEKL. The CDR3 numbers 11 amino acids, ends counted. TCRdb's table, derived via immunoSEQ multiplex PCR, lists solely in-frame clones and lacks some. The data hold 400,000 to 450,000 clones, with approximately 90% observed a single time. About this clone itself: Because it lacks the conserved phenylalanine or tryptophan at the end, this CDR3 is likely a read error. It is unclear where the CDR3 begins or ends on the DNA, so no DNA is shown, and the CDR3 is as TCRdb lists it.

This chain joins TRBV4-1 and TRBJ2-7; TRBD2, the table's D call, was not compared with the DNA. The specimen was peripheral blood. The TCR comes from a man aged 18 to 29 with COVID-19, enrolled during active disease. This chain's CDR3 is CASSQVLAEPG.